Shown below are 31 T cell receptor beta chains from a single sample sequenced in a study of intratumoral heterogeneity in liver cancer. Only in-frame clones appear in the TCRdb table, and some are missing; sequencing was by immunoSEQ multiplex PCR. This sample carries more than 3,000 clones, about 50% of them seen once, and the ten largest clones take about 28%. The hepatocellular carcinoma nodule was sampled at distinct, geographically separated regions. Material: tumor tissue, obtained before any cancer treatment. Source of these receptors: a man aged 65 to 79 with hepatocellular carcinoma.

This clone was observed a few times. The chain recombines TRBV10-3 with TRBJ2-7; D gene unclear. The CDR3 totals 12 residues. CDR1 and CDR2 (germline): ENHRY, SYGVKD. V was pared by 0 bases and J by 3 bases, with 3 bases between. CDR3: CAISESVYEQYF. Here the CDR3 DNA reads TGTGCCATCAGTGAGTCTGTCTACGAGCAGTACTTC.

This chain connects TRBV9 to TRBJ2-5, with 7 bases matching TRBD2. The length of the CDR3 is 16 residues. J gave up 0 bases and V 4 bases, and 9 bases lay outside the gene matches. Per the germline V gene, CDR1 is SGDLS and CDR2 is YYNGEE. CDR3 sequence: CASSPQGGGHQETQYF. For the CDR3, the DNA is TGTGCCAGCAGCCCCCAGGGCGGGGGACACCAAGAGACCCAGTACTTC.

This chain connects TRBV9 to TRBJ2-2; D assignment may be TRBD1 or TRBD2 (6 bases each). Per germline, CDR1 SGDLS and CDR2 YYNGEE. The CDR3 runs 14 residues. The germline V and J ends were trimmed by 0 bases and 7 bases, with 10 bases remaining between them. The CDR3 region is CASSVGGASGELFF. In DNA form, the CDR3 reads TGTGCCAGCAGCGTAGGGGGGGCAAGCGGGGAGCTGTTTTTT.

This chain links TRBV25-1 with TRBJ2-7, with a tentative D call TRBD2 (7 bases). With 2 bases removed from V and 4 bases from J, the gap between germline ends came to 18 bases. The V gene's germline CDR1 is MGHDK and CDR2 SYGVNS. The CDR3 consists of 16 residues. DNA of the CDR3: TGTGCCAGCAGTGAAGGGAGGGGGAGGATGGGTTACGAGCAGTACTTC. Translated, it gives CASSEGRGRMGYEQYF.

Points on this clone: A much larger clone lies a single base off, so this may be a read error. The chain has TRBV10-3 and TRBJ2-5, with 16 bases that match TRBD2. Germline V lookup: CDR1 ENHRY, CDR2 SYGVKD. The CDR3 covers 17 residues. CDR3 loop: CTIRKGLAGGDQETQYF. The CDR3 bases are TGTACCATCAGAAAGGGACTAGCGGGGGGGGACCAAGAGACCCAGTACTTC.

In this sample, this clone is medium-sized (0.01 to 0.1%). The CDR3 region is CASSGLGQPQHF. The CDR3 coding sequence is TGTGCCAGCAGTGGCTTGGGGCAGCCCCAGCATTTT. J is TRBJ1-5 and V is TRBV27; D ambiguous. V shed 5 bases and J shed 7 bases, with 9 bases lying between them. The germline V gene has CDR1 MNHEY and CDR2 SMNVEV (reference sequence). CDR3 length: 12 amino acids.

Relative to its sample, this clone is medium-sized. The genes are TRBV2 and TRBJ1-6, with 7 bases aligning to TRBD1. Germline lookup yields CDR1 SNHLY and CDR2 FYNNEI. The CDR3 extends over 13 amino acids. Trimming took 8 bases from V and 7 from J; bases not matched to a gene: 5. In nucleotides, the CDR3 is TGTGCCAGCCCAGGGGGACGGAATTCACCCCTCCACTTT. Amino acids: CASPGGRNSPLHF.

This clone is labeled as medium-sized. The rearrangement joins TRBV5-8 to TRBJ1-1, with 7 bases that match TRBD1. CDR1 is SGHTS and CDR2 is YDEGEE in the germline V gene. This CDR3 spans 14 amino acids. V trimming: 1 base; J trimming: 1 base; junction bases outside the gene matches: 1. The CDR3 DNA is TGTGCCAGCAGCTTGTGGACAGGGAACACTGAAGCTTTCTTT. Amino acids: CASSLWTGNTEAFF.

This clone is medium-sized in the sample. This chain joins TRBV5-4 and TRBJ2-5; tentative D call: TRBD2 (6 bases). Germline CDR1 reads SGHNT; CDR2 reads YYREEE (reference sequence). The ends were cut back, 5 bases at V and 4 bases at J, with 12 bases in the middle. This CDR3 contains 13 residues. This CDR3 reads CASRGGSLETQYF. CDR3 in DNA: TGTGCCAGCAGGGGGGGTTCATTAGAGACCCAGTACTTC.

V is TRBV4-1 and J is TRBJ2-3; TRBD1 is a possible D gene (5 bases). The germline gives CDR1 MGHRA, CDR2 YSYEKL. V lost 5 bases and J 3 bases, leaving 12 bases between the germline ends. The CDR3 has 14 amino acids. CDR3 sequence reads: CASSLYQGTDTQYF. As DNA, the CDR3 is TGCGCCAGCAGCTTATACCAGGGTACAGATACGCAGTATTTT.

In its sample, this clone was seen a few times. The chain joins TRBV4-2 to TRBJ2-5; no definite D call. The CDR3 has 13 residues. From germline, CDR1 is LGHNA and CDR2 YNFKEQ. With 0 bases removed from V and 4 bases from J, the gap between germline ends came to 6 bases. CDR3 region: CASSQESVETQYF. CDR3 in DNA: TGTGCCAGCAGCCAAGAATCGGTAGAGACCCAGTACTTC.

By share of the sample, this clone is medium-sized (0.01 to 0.1%). The rearrangement links TRBV9 to TRBJ2-3; no reliable D call. The CDR3 is 16 residues long. Germline CDR1 SGDLS, CDR2 YYNGEE. The V end was cut by 0 bases, the J end by 1 base, with 12 bases between. The CDR3 protein is CASSVVAWAGTDTQYF. CDR3 bases: TGTGCCAGCAGCGTAGTTGCTTGGGCGGGCACAGATACGCAGTATTTT.

This clone was picked up one time. The chain links TRBV6-5 to TRBJ1-1; possible D gene TRBD1, 6 bases. The CDR3 is 14 amino acids. V lost 2 bases and J 7 bases, leaving 14 bases between the germline ends. Per the germline V gene, CDR1 is MNHEY and CDR2 is SVGAGI. The CDR3: CASSYVDRWGEAFF. The CDR3 nucleotides read TGTGCCAGCAGTTACGTCGACAGGTGGGGTGAAGCTTTCTTT.

By frequency in the sample, this clone is medium-sized (0.01 to 0.1%). The chain joins TRBV19 to TRBJ1-2; 7 nucleotides align to TRBD1. The CDR3 loop spans 13 amino acids. V was pared by 3 bases and J by 7 bases, with 5 bases of the junction left unmatched. Germline V CDR1 and CDR2: LNHDA, SQIVND (reference sequence). CDR3 DNA sequence: TGTGCCAGTAGTATCCGACAGGGACGTGGCTACACCTTC. It codes for CASSIRQGRGYTF.

The chain carries TRBV25-1 and TRBJ2-5; TRBD1 is a possible D gene (6 bases). CDR3 length: 15 residues. Germline assignment: CDR1 MGHDK and CDR2 SYGVNS. Trimming shortened V by 3 bases and J by 5 bases, and 16 bases separated the two germline ends. The CDR3 DNA reads TGTGCCAGCAGTGATCTCAACAGGGTTGATGAGACCCAGTACTTC. Protein: CASSDLNRVDETQYF.

This CDR3 is CSVARGLSTDTQYF. CDR3 DNA: TGCAGCGTTGCAAGGGGGCTAAGCACAGATACGCAGTATTTT. This rearrangement joins TRBV29-1 to TRBJ2-3, with 7 bases lining up with TRBD1. Per the germline V gene, CDR1 is SQVTM and CDR2 is ANQGSEA. V lost 4 bases, J lost 0 bases, and 4 bases stayed unmatched. This CDR3 has 14 residues.

As to this clone: The sample holds other DNA sequences that translate to the same CDR3. The CDR3 sequence: CASSLGTNEQFF. Written as DNA, the CDR3 is TGTGCCAGCAGCCTGGGGACCAATGAGCAGTTCTTC. This chain joins TRBV7-9 and TRBJ2-1; the D gene could be TRBD1 or TRBD2 (5 bases each). Germline CDR1 and CDR2: SEHNR and FQNEAQ (reference sequence). The CDR3 is 12 amino acids. Deletions cut 5 bases from V and 6 bases from J, with 8 bases between.

CDR3 amino acids: CASSGGDRGYNEQFF. CDR3 coding DNA: TGTGCCAGCAGCGGGGGCGACAGGGGCTACAATGAGCAGTTCTTC. The rearrangement links TRBV27 to TRBJ2-1; 8 positions agree with TRBD1. After removal of 6 bases from V and 3 bases from J, the junction contained 7 bases not matched to a gene. The CDR3 has 15 amino acids. Germline values: CDR1 MNHEY, CDR2 SMNVEV (reference sequence).

This clone is labeled medium-sized (0.01 to 0.1%). This chain joins TRBV7-3 and TRBJ2-1, with 7 bases identical to TRBD1. CDR1 is SGHTA, CDR2 FQGTGA, per germline. The ends lost 5 bases at V and 4 bases at J; junction bases unmatched: 14. The CDR3 totals 17 residues. CDR3 nucleotide sequence: TGTGCCAGCAGCCCGAACCCGGGACAGCTATCTTACAATGAGCAGTTCTTC. Protein product: CASSPNPGQLSYNEQFF.

The chain carries TRBV28 and TRBJ1-5, with 8 bases that match TRBD1. V lost 3 bases, J lost 6 bases, and 7 bases stayed unmatched. The germline V gene encodes CDR1 MDHEN and CDR2 SYDVKM. The CDR3 sequence is 15 residues long. The CDR3 DNA follows: TGTGCCAGCAGTTTTGGGTACAGGGGGGCTCAGCCCCAGCATTTT. Translation gives CASSFGYRGAQPQHF.

This clone was detected a few times. The chain combines TRBV12-3 or TRBV12-4 with TRBJ1-3; weak D call: TRBD1 (5 bases). Trimming took 6 bases from V and 1 from J, leaving 7 bases between them. The CDR3 covers 13 residues. CDR3 amino acids: CASRRQSGNTIYF. CDR3 bases: TGTGCCAGCAGAAGACAGTCTGGAAACACCATATATTTT.

V gene TRBV4-3 combines with J gene TRBJ1-1; D unresolved. Germline CDR1 and CDR2: LGHNA and YSLEER. There are 14 residues in the CDR3. V dropped 0 bases and J dropped 1 base, with 6 bases sitting between them. CDR3 in DNA: TGCGCCAGCAGCCAAGATTTCACGAACACTGAAGCTTTCTTT. Translated, it gives CASSQDFTNTEAFF.

In DNA form, the CDR3 reads TGTGCCAGCAGTTACGCGGGCAGGCCTTACGAGCAGTACTTC. Protein sequence: CASSYAGRPYEQYF. The chain links TRBV6-5 to TRBJ2-7; D possibly corresponds to TRBD2 (5 bases). Germline lookup yields CDR1 MNHEY and CDR2 SVGAGI. The CDR3 spans 14 residues. Trimming shortened V by 2 bases and J by 4 bases, and 12 bases separated the two germline ends.

The chain recombines TRBV2 with TRBJ1-2; maybe TRBD1 (5 bases). This CDR3 has 13 residues. Germline-derived CDR1 and CDR2 are SNHLY and FYNNEI. The ends were cut back, 8 bases at V and 3 bases at J, with 13 bases in the middle. The CDR3 nucleotides read TGTGCCAGCCCCGAAGGGGCGGACTATGGCTACACCTTC. This encodes CASPEGADYGYTF.

V and J are TRBV9 and TRBJ1-4; TRBD1 aligns across 7 bases. The CDR3 totals 16 residues. CDR1 SGDLS and CDR2 YYNGEE come from the germline V gene. The ends lost 4 bases at V and 8 bases at J; junction bases unmatched: 14. The DNA of the CDR3 is TGTGCCAGCAGCCCCCGACAGGGTAGTTCGTTGGAAAAACTGTTTTTT. Translating gives CASSPRQGSSLEKLFF.

This sequence joins TRBV27 and TRBJ2-3; no firm D call. The CDR3 runs 15 residues. Trimming removed 2 bases from V and 0 bases from J, with 9 bases in between. CDR1 and CDR2 from the germline V gene are MNHEY and SMNVEV (reference sequence). The CDR3 DNA is TGTGCCAGCAGTTTAGTCGGCCTAAGCACAGATACGCAGTATTTT. This sequence encodes CASSLVGLSTDTQYF.

The genes are TRBV5-1 and TRBJ2-1; 7 bases match TRBD1. The CDR3 is made up of 14 amino acids. Germline V lookup: CDR1 SGHRS, CDR2 YFSETQ. The V gene end was trimmed by 4 bases and the J gene end by 7 bases; junction bases not matched to a gene: 8. The CDR3 loop reads CASSLVDRVNEQFF. The CDR3 DNA reads as TGCGCCAGCAGCCTCGTTGACAGGGTAAATGAGCAGTTCTTC.

Here the CDR3 reads CAWSRANTGELFF. DNA for the CDR3: TGTGCCTGGAGCCGCGCGAACACCGGGGAGCTGTTTTTT. The rearrangement joins TRBV30 to TRBJ2-2; the D is unclear. Trimming left V 3 bases short and J 0 bases short, with 5 bases between. This CDR3 is built from 13 residues. CDR1 and CDR2 (germline): GTSNPN, SVGIG (reference sequence).

The chain employs TRBV4-1 and TRBJ2-2, with a tentative D call TRBD2 (6 bases). Trimming took off 2 bases at V and 1 base at J, with 8 bases between the two ends. The length of the CDR3 is 15 residues. From germline, CDR1 is MGHRA and CDR2 YSYEKL. The chain's CDR3 is CASSQLGGNTGELFF. CDR3 DNA sequence: TGCGCCAGCAGCCAACTCGGGGGGAACACCGGGGAGCTGTTTTTT.

As for this clone: Other DNA sequences of this sample code for an identical CDR3. This chain links TRBV5-4 with TRBJ1-6; D is unresolved. Trimming removed 0 bases from V and 9 bases from J, with 13 bases in between. The CDR3 runs to 15 residues. Germline CDR1 is SGHNT and CDR2 is YYREEE (reference sequence). DNA of the CDR3: TGTGCCAGCAGCTTGGAACAAGGTTTTAGTTCACCCCTCCACTTT. Translating it yields CASSLEQGFSSPLHF.

The chain is built from TRBV6-2 or TRBV6-3 and TRBJ2-3, with 9 bases matching TRBD1. CDR1 and CDR2 (germline): MNHEY, SVGEGT. Germline trimming cut 5 bases from V and 8 bases from J; bases unmatched to any gene: 11. CDR3 length equals 15 residues. Here the CDR3 reads CASSRGQGQLSTQYF. The CDR3 coding sequence is TGTGCCAGCAGTCGGGGACAGGGACAGTTAAGTACGCAGTATTTT.